This T cell receptor beta chain comes out of a study of T cell repertoires in cytomegalovirus infection. Study overall: Alongside well-studied HLA-B-restricted CMV epitopes, recently identified HLA-C-restricted CMV epitopes were also used. Both a matching HLA type and CMV infection were indicated by public TCR beta signatures.

TCRdb passed the reads through MiXCR, listing each CDR3 protein once. The data contain some 700,000 distinct CDR3 sequences, 30% to 40% of them singletons. CDR1 and CDR2 (germline): SGHVS, FNYEAQ. Trimming cost V 1 base and J 7 bases, with 17 bases left between them. CDR3 size: 16 residues. As to this clonotype: The antigen remains undetermined.

Sequenced material: cultured PBMCs, taken from culture after CMV antigen stimulation. J is TRBJ1-5 and V is TRBV7-6; D might be TRBD1 (6 bases). The receptor was isolated from a human donor in good health (CMV status not recorded). Some clones in this sample may be carry-over from other donors' samples. CDR3 sequence (DNA): TGTGCCAGCAGCTTAGAGGGGGACGGGGGCTGGCAGCCCCAGCATTTT. Encoded protein: CASSLEGDGGWQPQHF.